Below, 20 T cell receptor beta chains from the same sample are listed, as sequenced in a study of blood T cell repertoires in COVID-19. Method: immunoSEQ multiplex PCR; TCRdb's copy keeps in-frame clones and lacks some. The sample holds about 310,000 clones, 89% seen once. Material: PBMCs or T cells enriched from blood (not recorded which). The receptor source for this set is a man between 60 and 75 years old who had recovered from COVID-19.

This clone has more than one count but fewer than ten. At the DNA level, this CDR3 is encoded by other sequences in the same sample as well. The chain couples TRBV9 to TRBJ2-7; 7 positions agree with TRBD2. Trimming took 2 bases from V and 0 from J; bases not matched to a gene: 2. This CDR3 region has 14 residues. Germline V gives CDR1 SGDLS, CDR2 YYNGEE. The CDR3 sequence is CASSVGGVSYEQYF. The CDR3 nucleotides read TGTGCCAGCAGCGTGGGAGGGGTCTCCTACGAGCAGTACTTC.

The chain is built from TRBV28 and TRBJ1-4, with no clear D. The CDR3 contains 14 residues. The V gene's germline CDR1 is MDHEN and CDR2 SYDVKM. V shed 8 bases and J shed 2 bases, with 12 bases lying between them. The CDR3 loop is CASGLSPTNEKLFF. DNA for the CDR3: TGTGCCAGCGGACTTTCCCCTACTAATGAAAAACTGTTTTTT.

The V gene is TRBV6-1, the J gene TRBJ2-7; D is possibly TRBD1 (6 bases). V shed 2 bases and J shed 1 base, with 12 bases lying between them. Germline V gene sequence: CDR1 MNHNS, CDR2 SASEGT. This CDR3 comprises 15 residues. CDR3 in amino acids: CASSEMVGGSYEQYF. CDR3 in DNA: TGTGCCAGCAGTGAAATGGTAGGGGGATCCTACGAGCAGTACTTC.

The chain carries TRBV10-1 and TRBJ2-2; D is perhaps TRBD2 (6 bases). Germline V gene sequence: CDR1 WNHNN, CDR2 SYGVQD (reference sequence). The CDR3 extends over 15 amino acids. Trimming removed 4 bases at V and 2 bases at J, with 11 bases between. The CDR3 DNA sequence: TGCGCCAGCAGTGGGGCTAGCGAAAACACCGGGGAGCTGTTTTTT. Its translation is CASSGASENTGELFF.

DNA of the CDR3: TGTGCCACCAGCCCTAATAGCAATCAGCCCCAGCATTTT. It is translated as CATSPNSNQPQHF. The genes are TRBV15 and TRBJ1-5, with no clear D. Germline assignment: CDR1 LNHNV and CDR2 YYDKDF (reference sequence). The V gene lost 5 bases and the J gene lost 0 bases, with 5 bases spanning the gap. CDR3 length: 13 residues. Drawing the rest from reference TRBV15 and TRBJ1-5, the complete variable domain is DAMVIQNPRYQVTQFGKPVTLSCSQTLNHNVMYWYQQKSSQAPKLLFHYYDKDFNNEADTPDNFQSRRPNTSFCFLDIRSPGLGDTAMYLCATSPNSNQPQHFGDGTRLSIL.

As to this clone: The same CDR3 also results from other DNA sequences found in this sample. The gene calls are TRBV6-5 and TRBJ2-7, with 10 bases fitting TRBD2. The germline V gene has CDR1 MNHEY and CDR2 SVGAGI. V shed 0 bases, J shed 0 bases, and the junction held 2 bases outside the gene matches. The CDR3 contains 16 residues. Written as DNA, the CDR3 is TGTGCCAGCAGTTACTCGTGGACTAGCGGCTCCTACGAGCAGTACTTC. Protein product: CASSYSWTSGSYEQYF.

V is TRBV5-1 and J is TRBJ2-5, with TRBD1 as a possible D gene (5 bases). Per the germline V gene, CDR1 is SGHRS and CDR2 is YFSETQ. With 1 base removed from V and 4 bases from J, the gap between germline ends came to 17 bases. This CDR3 spans 16 amino acids. CDR3 nucleotide sequence: TGCGCCAGCAGCTTGCCCGAAGGGGCGTCGTCAGAGACCCAGTACTTC. This encodes CASSLPEGASSETQYF.

The chain has TRBV7-8 and TRBJ1-2, with 8 bases matching TRBD1. This CDR3 contains 15 residues. Germline CDR1 reads SGHVS; CDR2 reads FQNEAQ. Unmatched junction bases numbered 12, after V lost 5 bases and J lost 7 bases. As DNA, the CDR3 is TGTGCCAGCAGCCCCGTACCTCAGGGGGCAGGTGGCTACACCTTC. Translation gives CASSPVPQGAGGYTF. Complete variable domain (other parts from reference TRBV7-8 and TRBJ1-2): GAGVSQSPRYKVAKRGQDVALRCDPISGHVSLFWYQQALGQGPEFLTYFQNEAQLDKSGLPSDRFFAERPEGSVSTLKIQRTQQEDSAVYLCASSPVPQGAGGYTFGSGTRLTVV.

The genes are TRBV23-1 and TRBJ2-7; the match to TRBD1 covers 7 bases. TRBV23-1 is labeled an ORF, and its function is uncertain. The J segment lost 4 bases and the V segment lost 2 bases, leaving 5 bases of the junction unmatched. The CDR3 is 14 amino acids. The CDR3 region is CASSQHRGWYEQYF. In DNA form, the CDR3 reads TGCGCCAGCAGTCAACACAGGGGTTGGTACGAGCAGTACTTC.

The rearrangement links TRBV7-2 to TRBJ1-2, with D unclear. CDR1 SGHTA and CDR2 FQGNSA come from the germline V gene. The CDR3 sequence is 13 residues long. With 4 bases removed from V and 7 bases from J, the gap between germline ends came to 13 bases. The CDR3 protein is CASSSETGSGYTF. As DNA, the CDR3 is TGTGCCAGCAGCTCAGAAACCGGGAGTGGCTACACCTTC.

Worth noting for this clone: The identical CDR3 is also encoded by other nucleotide sequences in the sample. The chain recombines TRBV11-2 with TRBJ2-5; no clear D. V was trimmed by 5 bases and J by 4 bases, leaving 11 bases between them. The CDR3 extends over 13 amino acids. CDR1 is SGHAT, CDR2 FQNNGV, per germline. The CDR3 loop reads CASSLNPGETQYF. The CDR3 region has the DNA TGTGCCAGCAGCCTTAATCCAGGAGAGACCCAGTACTTC.

V usage is TRBV24-1 and J usage is TRBJ2-3; 7 bases line up with TRBD2. Germline CDR1 and CDR2: KGHDR and SFDVKD. The CDR3 contains 15 residues. V gave up 3 bases and J gave up 2 bases; unmatched junction bases: 4. In nucleotides, the CDR3 is TGTGCCACCAGTGATCCGGGGACTACCACAGATACGCAGTATTTT. Translation gives CATSDPGTTTDTQYF.

This clone was found once. The chain employs TRBV5-1 and TRBJ2-1, with 7 bases aligning to TRBD2. Germline V CDR1 and CDR2: SGHRS, YFSETQ. This CDR3 has 15 amino acids. V was clipped by 0 bases and J by 4 bases; unmatched bases: 4. CDR3 bases: TGCGCCAGCAGCTTGGTTCCCGGGAGGTACAATGAGCAGTTCTTC. The encoded protein is CASSLVPGRYNEQFF. The whole variable domain, remainder taken from reference TRBV5-1 and TRBJ2-1, is KAGVTQTPRYLIKTRGQQVTLSCSPISGHRSVSWYQQTPGQGLQFLFEYFSETQRNKGNFPGRFSGRQFSNSRSEMNVSTLELGDSALYLCASSLVPGRYNEQFFGPGTRLTVL.

The chain joins TRBV7-2 to TRBJ2-7; a possible D gene is TRBD2 (5 bases). CDR1 is SGHTA and CDR2 is FQGNSA in the germline V gene. V was cut by 5 bases and J by 7 bases, with 12 bases left in between. The CDR3 is 12 residues long. The DNA for the CDR3 is TGTGCCAGCAGCGTAACTGGGGAGGAGCAGTACTTC. Translating gives CASSVTGEEQYF.

The chain carries TRBV11-2 and TRBJ2-6; 7 nucleotides align to TRBD1. Germline CDR1 is SGHAT and CDR2 is FQNNGV. The V and J ends lost 5 bases and 4 bases, in that order; junction bases with no gene match: 8. The CDR3 sequence is 16 residues long. The CDR3 region has the DNA TGTGCCAGCAGCCCCAGGGGGAGTTTAGGGGCCAACGTCCTGACTTTC. Protein product: CASSPRGSLGANVLTF.

The V call is TRBV6-6, the J call TRBJ1-5; D might be TRBD1 (6 bases). This CDR3 is built from 13 residues. V lost 5 bases to trimming and J lost 7 bases, with 12 bases between them. The germline V gene encodes CDR1 MNHNY and CDR2 SVGAGI (reference sequence). CDR3 in amino acids: CASSPQGFQPQHF. In nucleotides, the CDR3 is TGTGCCAGCAGTCCACAGGGTTTCCAGCCCCAGCATTTT.

The rearrangement links TRBV11-1 to TRBJ2-1; tentatively, D is TRBD2 (6 bases). CDR1 and CDR2 (germline): SGHAT, FQDESV (reference sequence). The length of the CDR3 is 16 residues. V shed 5 bases and J shed 1 base, with 15 bases lying between them. The DNA for the CDR3 is TGTGCCAGCAGCCCGGGGCGGCTAGCGTCCTACAATGAGCAGTTCTTC. This encodes CASSPGRLASYNEQFF.

The chain uses TRBV7-2 and TRBJ2-1, with 9 nucleotides matching TRBD2. The trim removed 2 bases at V and 8 bases at J, leaving 7 bases unmatched. Germline assignment: CDR1 SGHTA and CDR2 FQGNSA. This CDR3 has 15 amino acids. CDR3 sequence: CASSLRGRAIDEQFF. Written as DNA, the CDR3 is TGTGCCAGCAGCTTACGCGGGAGGGCCATCGATGAGCAGTTCTTC.

This chain joins TRBV28 and TRBJ1-2, with 11 bases matching TRBD1. The CDR3 extends over 14 amino acids. Germline lookup yields CDR1 MDHEN and CDR2 SYDVKM. V shed 5 bases and J 5 bases; nucleotides not matched to a gene: 4. In DNA form, the CDR3 reads TGTGCCAGCAGTCGGGACAGGGGGTTTTATGGCTACACCTTC. Translated, it gives CASSRDRGFYGYTF.

This chain connects TRBV18 to TRBJ1-1; TRBD1 agrees at 7 bases. The CDR3 has 15 amino acids. Trimming removed 3 bases from V and 3 bases from J; junction bases left unmatched: 7. Germline V gene sequence: CDR1 KGHSH, CDR2 LQKENI. For the CDR3, the DNA is TGTGCCAGCTCACCTGCCGGACAGGCCCACACTGAAGCTTTCTTT. This codes for CASSPAGQAHTEAFF.